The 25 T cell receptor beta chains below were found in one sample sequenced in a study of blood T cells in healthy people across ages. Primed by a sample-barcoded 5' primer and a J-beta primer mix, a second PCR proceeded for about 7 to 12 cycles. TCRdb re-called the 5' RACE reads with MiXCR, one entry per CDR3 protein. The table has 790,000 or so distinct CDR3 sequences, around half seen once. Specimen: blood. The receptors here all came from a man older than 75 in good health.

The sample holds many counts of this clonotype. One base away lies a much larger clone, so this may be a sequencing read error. The CDR3 is CSVAGTGNPEQYF. CDR3 sequence (DNA): TGCAGCGTTGCGGGGACAGGGAACCCTGAGCAGTACTTC. This chain joins TRBV29-1 and TRBJ2-5; 9 nucleotides match TRBD1. V shed 4 bases, J shed 11 bases, and the junction held 11 bases outside the gene matches. This CDR3 comprises 13 residues. The V gene's germline CDR1 is SQVTM and CDR2 ANQGSEA.

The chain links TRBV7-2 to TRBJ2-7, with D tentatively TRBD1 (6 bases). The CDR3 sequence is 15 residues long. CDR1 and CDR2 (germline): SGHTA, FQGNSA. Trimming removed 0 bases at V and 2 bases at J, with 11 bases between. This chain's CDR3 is CASSLARGGAYEQYF. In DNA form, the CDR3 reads TGTGCCAGCAGCTTAGCGAGAGGGGGTGCCTACGAGCAGTACTTC.

CDR3 sequence reads: CSVAVRGTYNEQFF. The CDR3 region has the DNA TGCAGCGTTGCGGTAAGGGGCACCTACAATGAGCAGTTCTTC. The chain uses TRBV29-1 and TRBJ2-1; maybe TRBD1 (5 bases). This CDR3 is 14 amino acids long. In germline, CDR1 is SQVTM, CDR2 ANQGSEA. V was pared by 4 bases and J by 2 bases, with 12 bases between.

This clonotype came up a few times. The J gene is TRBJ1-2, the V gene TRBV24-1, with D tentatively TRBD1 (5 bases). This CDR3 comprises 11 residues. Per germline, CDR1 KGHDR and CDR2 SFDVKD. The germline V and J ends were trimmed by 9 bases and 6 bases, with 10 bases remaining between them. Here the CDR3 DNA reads TGTGCCACCGGCAAAGGGGATGGCTACACCTTC. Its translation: CATGKGDGYTF.

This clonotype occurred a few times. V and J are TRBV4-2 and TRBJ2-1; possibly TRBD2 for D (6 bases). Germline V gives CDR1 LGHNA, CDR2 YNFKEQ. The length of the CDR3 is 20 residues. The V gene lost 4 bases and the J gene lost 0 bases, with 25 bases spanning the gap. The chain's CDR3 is CASSRQGSGRVTVSYNEQFF. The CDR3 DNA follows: TGTGCCAGCAGCCGCCAAGGGAGCGGGCGCGTTACGGTCTCCTACAATGAGCAGTTCTTC.

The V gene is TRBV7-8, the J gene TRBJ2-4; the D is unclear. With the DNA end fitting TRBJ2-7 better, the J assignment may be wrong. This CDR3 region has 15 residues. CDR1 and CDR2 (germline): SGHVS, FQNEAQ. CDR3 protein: CASSLEAGITYEQYF. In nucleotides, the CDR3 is TGTGCCAGCAGCTTAGAGGCAGGAATTACTTACGAGCAGTACTTC.

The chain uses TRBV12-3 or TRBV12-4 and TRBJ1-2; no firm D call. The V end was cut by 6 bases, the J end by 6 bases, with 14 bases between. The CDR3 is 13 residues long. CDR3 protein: CASSVLAGHGYTF. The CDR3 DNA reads TGTGCCAGCAGCGTACTGGCAGGCCATGGCTACACCTTC.

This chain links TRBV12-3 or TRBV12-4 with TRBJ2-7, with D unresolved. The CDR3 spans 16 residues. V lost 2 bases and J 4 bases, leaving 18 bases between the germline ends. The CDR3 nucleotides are TGTGCCAGCAGTTTATCCTCCGGATCTGAGGTTTACGAGCAGTACTTC. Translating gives CASSLSSGSEVYEQYF.

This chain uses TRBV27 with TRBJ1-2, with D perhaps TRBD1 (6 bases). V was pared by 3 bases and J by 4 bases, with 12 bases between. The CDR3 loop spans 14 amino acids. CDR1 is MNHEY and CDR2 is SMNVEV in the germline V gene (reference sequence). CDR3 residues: CASSLVGQSYGYTF. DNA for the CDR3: TGTGCCAGCAGTTTGGTAGGACAGAGCTATGGCTACACCTTC.

As DNA, the CDR3 is TGTGCCAGCGGAATGGGGGGCACGAACACTGAAGCTTTCTTT. Translation gives CASGMGGTNTEAFF. The chain combines TRBV28 with TRBJ1-1, with D tentatively TRBD1 (6 bases). The germline V and J ends were trimmed by 8 bases and 1 base, with 14 bases remaining between them. Germline V gene lookup returns CDR1 MDHEN and CDR2 SYDVKM. The CDR3 extends over 14 amino acids.

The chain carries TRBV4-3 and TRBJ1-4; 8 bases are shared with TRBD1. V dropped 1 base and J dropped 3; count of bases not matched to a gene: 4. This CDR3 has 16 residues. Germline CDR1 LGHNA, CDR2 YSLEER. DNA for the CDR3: TGCGCCAGCAGCCAAGGAGACAGGGGTTCTAATGAAAAACTGTTTTTT. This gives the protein CASSQGDRGSNEKLFF.

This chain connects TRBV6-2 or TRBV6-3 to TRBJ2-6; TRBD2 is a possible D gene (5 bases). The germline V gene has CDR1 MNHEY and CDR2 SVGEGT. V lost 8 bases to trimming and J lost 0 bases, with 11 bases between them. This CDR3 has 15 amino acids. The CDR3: CASLKGASGANVLTF. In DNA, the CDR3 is TGTGCCAGCCTTAAGGGAGCCTCTGGGGCCAACGTCCTGACTTTC.

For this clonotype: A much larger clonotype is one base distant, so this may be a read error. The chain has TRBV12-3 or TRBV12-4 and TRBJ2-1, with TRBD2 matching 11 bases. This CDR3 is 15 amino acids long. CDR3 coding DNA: TGTGCCGGCAGTTTAGATCTAGCGGGAGGAGGAGAGCAGTTCTTC. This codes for CAGSLDLAGGGEQFF.

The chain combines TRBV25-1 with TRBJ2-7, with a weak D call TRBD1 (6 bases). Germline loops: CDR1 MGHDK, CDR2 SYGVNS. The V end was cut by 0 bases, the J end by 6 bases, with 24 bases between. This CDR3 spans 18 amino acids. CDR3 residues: CASSEYYGDKGRPREQYF. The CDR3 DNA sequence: TGTGCCAGCAGTGAATATTATGGGGACAAAGGTAGGCCGCGCGAGCAGTACTTC.

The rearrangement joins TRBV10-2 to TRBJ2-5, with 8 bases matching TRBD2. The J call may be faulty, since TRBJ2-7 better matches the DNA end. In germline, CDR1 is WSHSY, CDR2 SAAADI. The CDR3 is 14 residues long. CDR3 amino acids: CASSEGRAGDEQYF. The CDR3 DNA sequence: TGCGCCAGCAGTGAGGGGAGAGCGGGAGACGAGCAGTACTTC.

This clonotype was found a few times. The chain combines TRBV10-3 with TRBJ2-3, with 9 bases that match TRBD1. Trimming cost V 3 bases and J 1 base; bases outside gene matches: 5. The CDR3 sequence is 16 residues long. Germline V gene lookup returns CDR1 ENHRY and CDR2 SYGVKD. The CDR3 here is CAISDAGQGGTDTQYF. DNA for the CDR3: TGTGCCATCAGTGACGCGGGACAGGGTGGCACAGATACGCAGTATTTT.

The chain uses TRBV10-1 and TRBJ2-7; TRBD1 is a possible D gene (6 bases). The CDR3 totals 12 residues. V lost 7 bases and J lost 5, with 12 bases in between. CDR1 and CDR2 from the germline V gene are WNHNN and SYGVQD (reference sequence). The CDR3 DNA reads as TGCGCCAGCACAGACAGGAGCCACGAGCAGTACTTC. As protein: CASTDRSHEQYF.

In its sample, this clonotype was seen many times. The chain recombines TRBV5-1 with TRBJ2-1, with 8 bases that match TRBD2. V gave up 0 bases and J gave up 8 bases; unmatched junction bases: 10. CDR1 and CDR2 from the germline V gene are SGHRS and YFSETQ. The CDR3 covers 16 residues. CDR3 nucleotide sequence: TGCGCCAGCAGCTTGGCCGAGAGCGGGAGTTGGGATGAGCAGTTCTTC. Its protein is CASSLAESGSWDEQFF.

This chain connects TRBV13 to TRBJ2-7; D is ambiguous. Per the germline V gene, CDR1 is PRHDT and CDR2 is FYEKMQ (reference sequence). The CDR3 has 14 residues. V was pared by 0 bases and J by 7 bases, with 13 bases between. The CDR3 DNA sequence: TGTGCCAGCAGCTTAGGTGGGGATTACAATGAGCAGTACTTC. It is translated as CASSLGGDYNEQYF.

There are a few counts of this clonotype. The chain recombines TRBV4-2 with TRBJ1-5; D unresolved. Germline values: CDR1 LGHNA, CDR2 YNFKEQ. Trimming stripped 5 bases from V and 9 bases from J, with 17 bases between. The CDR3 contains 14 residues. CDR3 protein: CASSKAQDIRPQHF. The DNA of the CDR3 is TGTGCCAGCAGCAAGGCCCAAGATATCAGGCCCCAGCATTTT.

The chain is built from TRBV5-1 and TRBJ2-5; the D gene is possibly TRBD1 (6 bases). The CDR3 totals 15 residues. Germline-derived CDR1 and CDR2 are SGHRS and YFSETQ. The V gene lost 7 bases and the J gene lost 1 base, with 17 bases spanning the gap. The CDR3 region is CASRRTRTAQETQYF. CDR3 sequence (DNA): TGCGCCAGCCGCCGTACTCGGACAGCCCAAGAGACCCAGTACTTC.

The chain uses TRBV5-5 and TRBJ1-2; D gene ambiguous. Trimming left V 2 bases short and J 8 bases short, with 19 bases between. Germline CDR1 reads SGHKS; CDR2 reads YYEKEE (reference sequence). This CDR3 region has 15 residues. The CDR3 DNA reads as TGTGCCAGCAGCTTTTCGAAGGGCTCTCCCCCGGGCTACACCTTC. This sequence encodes CASSFSKGSPPGYTF.

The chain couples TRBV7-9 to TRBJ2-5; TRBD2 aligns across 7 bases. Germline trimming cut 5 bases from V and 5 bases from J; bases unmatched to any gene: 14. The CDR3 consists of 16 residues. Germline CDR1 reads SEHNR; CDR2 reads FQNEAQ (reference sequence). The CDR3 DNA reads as TGTGCCAGCAGCCCGTCGACTAGCCGGGGTCATGAGACCCAGTACTTC. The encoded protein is CASSPSTSRGHETQYF.

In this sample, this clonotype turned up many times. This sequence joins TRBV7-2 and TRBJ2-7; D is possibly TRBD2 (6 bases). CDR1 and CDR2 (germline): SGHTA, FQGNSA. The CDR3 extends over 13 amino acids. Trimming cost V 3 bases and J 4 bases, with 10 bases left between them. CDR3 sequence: CASSFLARYEQYF. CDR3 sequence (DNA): TGTGCCAGCAGCTTCCTAGCGCGGTACGAGCAGTACTTC. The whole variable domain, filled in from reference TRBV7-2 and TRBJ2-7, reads GAGVSQSPSNKVTEKGKDVELRCDPISGHTALYWYRQSLGQGLEFLIYFQGNSAPDKSGLPSDRFSAERTGGSVSTLTIQRTQQEDSAVYLCASSFLARYEQYFGPGTRLTVT.

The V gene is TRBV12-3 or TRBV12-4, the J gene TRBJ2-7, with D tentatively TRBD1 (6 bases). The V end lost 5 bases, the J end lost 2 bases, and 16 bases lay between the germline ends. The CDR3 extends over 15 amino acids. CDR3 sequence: CASSPVTGVTYEQYF. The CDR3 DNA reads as TGTGCCAGCAGTCCCGTGACAGGAGTTACCTACGAGCAGTACTTC.